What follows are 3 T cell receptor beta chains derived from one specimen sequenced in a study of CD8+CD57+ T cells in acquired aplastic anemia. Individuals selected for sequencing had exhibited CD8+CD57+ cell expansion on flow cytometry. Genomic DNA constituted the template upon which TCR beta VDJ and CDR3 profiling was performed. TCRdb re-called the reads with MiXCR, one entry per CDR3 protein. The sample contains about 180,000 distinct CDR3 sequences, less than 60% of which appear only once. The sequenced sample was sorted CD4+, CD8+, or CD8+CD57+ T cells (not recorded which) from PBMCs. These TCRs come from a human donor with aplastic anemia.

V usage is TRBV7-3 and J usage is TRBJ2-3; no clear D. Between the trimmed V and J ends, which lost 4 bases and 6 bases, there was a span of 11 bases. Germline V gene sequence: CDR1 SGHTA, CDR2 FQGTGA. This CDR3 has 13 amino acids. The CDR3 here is CASSSLMGDTQYF. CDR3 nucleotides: TGTGCCAGCAGCTCGCTGATGGGGGATACGCAGTATTTT.

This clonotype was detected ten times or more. CDR3 in DNA: TGTGCCATCACGGAGGGCGCCGGGTCCTACGAGCAGTACTTC. Amino acid sequence: CAITEGAGSYEQYF. This chain links TRBV10-3 with TRBJ2-7, with a possible D match to TRBD2 (6 bases). The germline CDR1 and CDR2 sequences are ENHRY and SYGVKD. The CDR3 is made up of 14 amino acids. V was trimmed by 7 bases and J by 1 base, leaving 14 bases between them.

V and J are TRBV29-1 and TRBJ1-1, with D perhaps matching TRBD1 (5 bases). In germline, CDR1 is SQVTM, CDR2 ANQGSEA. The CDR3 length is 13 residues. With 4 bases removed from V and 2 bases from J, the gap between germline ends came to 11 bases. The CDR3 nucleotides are TGCAGCGTTGGTCAGGGCCCTAACACTGAAGCTTTCTTT. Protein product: CSVGQGPNTEAFF.